A selection of T cell receptor beta chains follows, all from one sample in a study. TCRdb processed the RT-PCR reads anew with MiXCR; each CDR3 protein has one entry. The table shows more than 600,000 distinct CDR3 sequences, with approximately 15% occurring only once. The sequencing sample was made of memory CD4+ T cells from blood. Every receptor here comes from a female donor in good health, serving as a healthy control. CDR3s include the opening cysteine and the closing phenylalanine or tryptophan.

>TRBJ2-5|TRBV12-3/TRBV12-4
CASSLGIGRAAGETQYF
>TRBJ2-7|TRBV20-1
CSTTGMYEQYF
>TRBJ2-3|TRBV6-5
CASSSGLHTDTQYF
>TRBJ1-6|TRBV6-5
CASRDRFSSPLHF
>TRBJ1-1|TRBV20-1
CSARQGITEAFF
>TRBJ2-7|TRBV4-2
CASTKGEASGSSEQYF
>TRBJ2-2|TRBV5-8
CASSLQGQDTGELFF
>TRBJ2-7|TRBV6-2/TRBV6-3
CASSSRGTHSYEQYF
>TRBJ1-2|TRBV11-2
CASSTDRVNYGYTF
>TRBJ1-2|TRBV6-5
CASSYTRQGSYGYTF
>TRBJ2-7|TRBV5-6
CASSFRAQGEQYF
>TRBJ2-3|TRBV9
CASCSREGVETDTQYF
>TRBJ2-5|TRBV20-1
CSACPGTAQETQYF
>TRBJ2-3|TRBV7-3
CASGLRSTDTQYF
>TRBJ2-2|TRBV5-1
CASRDVDTGELFF
>TRBJ2-4|TRBV12-3/TRBV12-4
CASSLPGHLAKNIQYF
>TRBJ2-3|TRBV18
CASSLDLQTTDTQYF
>TRBJ1-2|TRBV2
CATEGGRGLYGYTF
>TRBJ2-1|TRBV10-3
CAISTSGSINEQFF
>TRBJ2-5|TRBV12-3/TRBV12-4
CASTQGRRQRGTQYF
>TRBJ2-1|TRBV20-1
CSARNPYGLLNNEQFF
>TRBJ2-5|TRBV5-6
CASSAGTWETQYF
>TRBJ2-7|TRBV20-1
CSARGLAGKTYEQYF
>TRBJ2-3|TRBV6-1
CASSDGLAGGLDTQYF
>TRBJ2-3|TRBV6-5
CASSYSSGTSGPTDTQYF
>TRBJ1-3|TRBV6-6
CASTSRTGNSGNTIYF
>TRBJ1-6|TRBV27
CASRQGNFNSPLHF
>TRBJ2-7|TRBV12-3/TRBV12-4
CASSLRVGPYEQYF
>TRBJ2-5|TRBV11-2
CASSLFLAGPETQYF
>TRBJ2-2|TRBV20-1
CSVTGPLNTGELFF
>TRBJ1-4|TRBV12-3/TRBV12-4
CASSLRGRGLNEKLFF
>TRBJ2-6|TRBV6-1
CASSEATGAGANVLTF
>TRBJ2-1|TRBV20-1
CSETSGQYNEQFF
>TRBJ1-2|TRBV6-5
CASSSRVEGYTF
>TRBJ2-3|TRBV4-1
CASSQELAGGLGMTDTQYF
>TRBJ2-7|TRBV20-1
CSARNIGADEQYF
>TRBJ1-1|TRBV12-3/TRBV12-4
CASSLRTGGTEAFF
>TRBJ2-1|TRBV20-1
CSALSRGGLGSYNEQFF
>TRBJ2-1|TRBV29-1
CSVEGGGANEQFF
>TRBJ2-7|TRBV4-3
CASSQDRRVTQYF